Shown below are 32 T cell receptor beta chains from a single sample sequenced in a study of blood T cell repertoires in COVID-19. Clones were sequenced by immunoSEQ multiplex PCR, and TCRdb holds only the in-frame ones, with some missing. The repertoire has 60,000 to 80,000 clones, approximately 90% of them found once; the top ten carry under 4.5%. Sequencing used peripheral blood. Source of these receptors: a human donor in a cohort sampled during active COVID-19.

This chain links TRBV18 with TRBJ1-2; TRBD1 might be the D (5 bases). Trimming left V 4 bases short and J 0 bases short, with 21 bases between. The CDR3 consists of 18 residues. CDR1 KGHSH and CDR2 LQKENI come from the germline V gene. Here the CDR3 reads CASSRPDTSEFPNYGYTF. CDR3 nucleotides: TGTGCCAGCTCACGACCGGACACCTCTGAGTTCCCTAACTATGGCTACACCTTC.

The DNA for the CDR3 is TGTGCCAGCAGCACCCCGGGGGGCCAGACAGATACGCAGTATTTT. Amino acids: CASSTPGGQTDTQYF. The chain recombines TRBV21-1 with TRBJ2-3; the listed D gene, TRBD2, was not tested against the DNA. TRBV21-1 is flagged as a pseudogene. There are 15 residues in the CDR3.

The chain is built from TRBV6-5 and TRBJ1-2; weak D call: TRBD1 (6 bases). V lost 4 bases, J lost 8 bases, and 17 bases lay in between. The CDR3 covers 14 residues. The germline V gene encodes CDR1 MNHEY and CDR2 SVGAGI. Written as DNA, the CDR3 is TGTGCCAGCAGTTCGTCCCGGCTCAGGGGAGGCTACACCTTC. It encodes CASSSSRLRGGYTF.

The CDR3, as DNA: TGTGCCAGCAGTTATTTTAAGCGGGGCACAGATACGCAGTATTTT. It encodes CASSYFKRGTDTQYF. This chain links TRBV28 with TRBJ2-3, with D perhaps matching TRBD2 (6 bases). Germline CDR1 and CDR2: MDHEN and SYDVKM. Deletions cut 4 bases from V and 1 base from J, with 12 bases between. The CDR3 contains 15 residues.

This clone was seen only once. The V and J genes are TRBV2 and TRBJ1-3; the match to TRBD1 covers 11 bases. V lost 4 bases and J lost 4; bases outside the gene matches: 21. Germline V gives CDR1 SNHLY, CDR2 FYNNEI. This CDR3 spans 21 amino acids. CDR3 sequence reads: CASSVQPGTGGRMRQGNTIYF. CDR3 coding DNA: TGTGCCAGCAGTGTTCAACCCGGGACAGGGGGACGGATGAGGCAGGGAAACACCATATATTTT.

The chain couples TRBV7-9 to TRBJ2-2, with no clear D. V was shortened by 0 bases and J by 0 bases, with 8 bases between the two germline ends. CDR1 is SEHNR, CDR2 FQNEAQ, per germline (reference sequence). There are 16 residues in the CDR3. CDR3 residues: CASSLARSSNTGELFF. The CDR3 region has the DNA TGTGCCAGCAGCTTAGCGCGGTCCTCGAACACCGGGGAGCTGTTTTTT.

This clone was picked up a small number of times. This chain links TRBV23-1 with TRBJ1-1; TRBD1 agrees at 9 bases. TRBV23-1 carries the ORF label, with uncertain function. V lost 10 bases to trimming and J lost 1 base; unmatched junction nucleotides: 13. This CDR3 region has 16 residues. The CDR3 here is CATNHVGDRENTEAFF. The CDR3 nucleotides are TGCGCCACCAACCATGTGGGGGACAGGGAGAACACTGAAGCTTTCTTT.

The chain has TRBV21-1 and TRBJ2-7; TRBD1, the table's D call, lacks a check against the DNA. TRBV21-1 is recorded as a pseudogene. CDR3 size: 15 residues. CDR3 in amino acids: CASRHRKGSAHEQYF. The CDR3 region has the DNA TGTGCCAGCAGACACCGGAAGGGGTCCGCCCACGAGCAGTACTTC.

The chain combines TRBV11-2 with TRBJ1-2; 9 bases fit TRBD1. The germline gives CDR1 SGHAT, CDR2 FQNNGV. After removal of 5 bases from V and 3 bases from J, the junction contained 10 bases not matched to a gene. The CDR3 has 16 amino acids. The CDR3 region has the DNA TGTGCCAGCAGCCACGGGACAGGGAAGGGAGACTATGGCTACACCTTC. Translating gives CASSHGTGKGDYGYTF.

V gene TRBV19 combines with J gene TRBJ2-2, with D possibly TRBD1 on 6 matching bases. Germline values: CDR1 LNHDA, CDR2 SQIVND (reference sequence). This CDR3 is built from 14 residues. V was shortened by 6 bases and J by 6 bases, with 14 bases between the two germline ends. The CDR3 sequence is CASRVGRGAGELFF. CDR3 coding DNA: TGTGCCAGTAGGGTGGGCAGGGGCGCCGGGGAGCTGTTTTTT.

The J gene is TRBJ2-3, the V gene TRBV9; D ambiguous. V shed 0 bases and J shed 5 bases, with 19 bases lying between them. There are 17 residues in the CDR3. Germline V gene sequence: CDR1 SGDLS, CDR2 YYNGEE. CDR3 protein: CASSVGLTPTKGDTQYF. The CDR3 coding sequence is TGTGCCAGCAGCGTAGGGTTAACTCCGACAAAAGGAGATACGCAGTATTTT.

The rearrangement uses TRBV6-5 and TRBJ2-4, with TRBD1 identical over 7 bases. Germline V CDR1 and CDR2: MNHEY, SVGAGI. J gave up 4 bases and V 5 bases, and 5 bases lay outside the gene matches. CDR3 size: 14 residues. The DNA for the CDR3 is TGTGCCAGCAGTCCGGGGACAGAGAAAAACATTCAGTACTTC. Translated, it gives CASSPGTEKNIQYF.

The rearrangement links TRBV12-3 or TRBV12-4 to TRBJ2-5, with D perhaps TRBD2 (6 bases). The CDR3 is 12 amino acids. V was cut by 2 bases and J by 5 bases, with 6 bases left in between. This chain's CDR3 is CASSLRGETQYF. CDR3 nucleotides: TGTGCCAGCAGTTTACGGGGGGAGACCCAGTACTTC.

The rearrangement uses TRBV6-5 and TRBJ1-2; D call uncertain. The germline gives CDR1 MNHEY, CDR2 SVGAGI. Trimming left V 5 bases short and J 4 bases short, with 14 bases between. The CDR3 runs to 14 residues. CDR3 in DNA: TGTGCCAGCAGTCCCGACACCATACTCTATGGCTACACCTTC. Its translation is CASSPDTILYGYTF.

The J gene is TRBJ1-6, the V gene TRBV7-2; perhaps TRBD1 as D (5 bases). The CDR3 runs to 17 residues. Trimming took 5 bases from V and 4 from J, leaving 18 bases between them. The germline V gene encodes CDR1 SGHTA and CDR2 FQGNSA. Written as DNA, the CDR3 is TGTGCCAGCAGCCCCGCTGGGGGGGTCGGTTATAATTCACCCCTCCACTTT. Translating gives CASSPAGGVGYNSPLHF.

V gene TRBV3-1 (or the pseudogene TRBV3-2) combines with J gene TRBJ2-5, with 7 bases matching TRBD2. The germline gives CDR1 LGHDT, CDR2 YNNKEL (reference sequence). The V segment lost 2 bases and the J segment 2 bases; nucleotides outside the gene matches: 5. The CDR3 sequence is 15 residues long. The CDR3 protein is CASSQTRLAQETQYF. For the CDR3, the DNA is TGTGCCAGCAGCCAAACCAGACTAGCTCAAGAGACCCAGTACTTC.

This chain joins TRBV3-1 (or the pseudogene TRBV3-2) and TRBJ2-7; 7 nucleotides match TRBD1. CDR1 and CDR2 from the germline V gene are LGHDT and YNNKEL (reference sequence). This CDR3 comprises 15 residues. V was pared by 0 bases and J by 3 bases, with 5 bases of the junction left unmatched. The CDR3 sequence is CASSQEQGLVYEQYF. CDR3 nucleotides: TGTGCCAGCAGCCAAGAACAGGGGCTGGTCTACGAGCAGTACTTC.

The DNA of the CDR3 is TGTGCCAGCAGCTCCATTCCGGGACAGGGGACCGGGGAGCTGTTTTTT. It is translated as CASSSIPGQGTGELFF. The chain is built from TRBV7-9 and TRBJ2-2, with 10 bases that match TRBD1. V was pared by 4 bases and J by 5 bases, with 7 bases of the junction left unmatched. Germline CDR1 and CDR2: SEHNR and FQNEAQ (reference sequence). The CDR3 length is 16 residues.

This chain links TRBV18 with TRBJ1-2, with D possibly being TRBD1 (6 bases). Germline assignment: CDR1 KGHSH and CDR2 LQKENI. Trimming shortened V by 5 bases and J by 2 bases, and 12 bases separated the two germline ends. The CDR3 length is 14 residues. In DNA form, the CDR3 reads TGTGCCAGCTCAATGCGACAGGAAAACTATGGCTACACCTTC. It translates to CASSMRQENYGYTF.

The chain couples TRBV6-1 to TRBJ1-1, with D perhaps TRBD1 (5 bases). The CDR3 totals 14 residues. V dropped 2 bases and J dropped 2 bases, with 9 bases sitting between them. In germline, CDR1 is MNHNS, CDR2 SASEGT. The CDR3 spells CASSERGYNTEAFF. As DNA, the CDR3 is TGTGCCAGCAGTGAACGGGGGTACAACACTGAAGCTTTCTTT.

The V gene is TRBV7-9, the J gene TRBJ2-7, with D tentatively TRBD2 (7 bases). Germline V lookup: CDR1 SEHNR, CDR2 FQNEAQ (reference sequence). CDR3 length: 15 amino acids. Trimming took 2 bases from V and 2 from J, leaving 13 bases between them. CDR3 nucleotides: TGTGCCAGCAGCTTACTGGGGGGGGCCCCCTACGAGCAGTACTTC. Translation: CASSLLGGAPYEQYF.

This sequence joins TRBV11-2 and TRBJ2-7; weak D call: TRBD2 (5 bases). CDR1 and CDR2 from the germline V gene are SGHAT and FQNNGV. With 0 bases removed from V and 1 base from J, the gap between germline ends came to 13 bases. The CDR3 is 16 amino acids. The CDR3 here is CASSLDSTTKSYEQYF. CDR3 DNA sequence: TGTGCCAGCAGCTTAGATTCGACTACAAAATCCTACGAGCAGTACTTC. The full variable domain, its missing parts supplied by reference TRBV11-2 and TRBJ2-7, is EAGVAQSPRYKIIEKRQSVAFWCNPISGHATLYWYQQILGQGPKLLIQFQNNGVVDDSQLPKDRFSAERLKGVDSTLKIQPAKLEDSAVYLCASSLDSTTKSYEQYFGPGTRLTVT.

This sequence joins TRBV6-5 and TRBJ2-7, with a possible D match to TRBD2 (7 bases). The germline gives CDR1 MNHEY, CDR2 SVGAGI. The CDR3 contains 13 residues. The V gene lost 6 bases and the J gene lost 4 bases, with 13 bases spanning the gap. CDR3 protein: CASRRGTTYEQYF. The CDR3 nucleotides read TGTGCCAGCAGGCGGGGGACAACTTACGAGCAGTACTTC.

J is TRBJ2-1 and V is TRBV7-2, with 8 bases aligning to TRBD2. The J segment lost 3 bases and the V segment lost 2 bases, leaving 12 bases of the junction unmatched. From germline, CDR1 is SGHTA and CDR2 FQGNSA. The CDR3 runs 18 residues. The CDR3 loop is CASSLPLSRGGLYNEQFF. CDR3 DNA: TGTGCCAGCAGCTTACCGCTCTCCCGGGGGGGCCTCTACAATGAGCAGTTCTTC.

This clone has just a few counts. The V gene is TRBV27, the J gene TRBJ2-7; TRBD1 is a possible D gene (5 bases). The V gene's germline CDR1 is MNHEY and CDR2 SMNVEV (reference sequence). V was cut by 9 bases and J by 3 bases, with 12 bases left in between. The length of the CDR3 is 12 residues. The CDR3 sequence: CASRGQNYEQYF. DNA of the CDR3: TGTGCCAGTAGGGGCCAGAACTACGAGCAGTACTTC.

The CDR3 protein is CASSLGQAFF. DNA for the CDR3: TGCGCCAGCAGCTTGGGGCAAGCTTTCTTT. V is TRBV5-1 and J is TRBJ1-1, with D unresolved. The CDR3 runs to 10 residues. Germline assignment: CDR1 SGHRS and CDR2 YFSETQ. The V and J ends lost 0 bases and 9 bases respectively, with 3 bases between them. The full variable domain, rest sourced from reference TRBV5-1 and TRBJ1-1, is KAGVTQTPRYLIKTRGQQVTLSCSPISGHRSVSWYQQTPGQGLQFLFEYFSETQRNKGNFPGRFSGRQFSNSRSEMNVSTLELGDSALYLCASSLGQAFFGQGTRLTVV.

J is TRBJ1-1 and V is TRBV7-3; D is perhaps TRBD1 (6 bases). The germline V gene has CDR1 SGHTA and CDR2 FQGTGA. The CDR3 runs 19 residues. Deletions cut 2 bases from V and 4 bases from J, with 26 bases between. DNA for the CDR3: TGTGCCAGCAGCTTAGCCCAAACGTCTCCATGGACAGCAATCACTGAAGCTTTCTTT. Protein: CASSLAQTSPWTAITEAFF.

The chain is built from TRBV7-2 and TRBJ1-5; tentatively, D is TRBD1 (6 bases). The CDR3 covers 14 residues. The germline CDR1 and CDR2 sequences are SGHTA and FQGNSA. The V and J ends lost 3 bases and 3 bases respectively, with 9 bases between them. The CDR3 loop is CASSFTGFNQPQHF. In nucleotides, the CDR3 is TGTGCCAGCAGCTTTACAGGGTTCAATCAGCCCCAGCATTTT.

The J gene is TRBJ2-3, the V gene TRBV6-5, with D possibly TRBD1 on 5 matching bases. The CDR3 covers 14 residues. Trimming shortened V by 2 bases and J by 1 base, and 7 bases separated the two germline ends. Looked up from germline, CDR1 is MNHEY and CDR2 is SVGAGI. CDR3 in DNA: TGTGCCAGCAGTTACGTAGGGGGCACAGATACGCAGTATTTT. Translated, it gives CASSYVGGTDTQYF.

The chain recombines TRBV27 with TRBJ2-3, with D perhaps matching TRBD2 (7 bases). The germline CDR1 and CDR2 sequences are MNHEY and SMNVEV (reference sequence). The V end was cut by 6 bases, the J end by 5 bases, with 15 bases between. This CDR3 is 14 amino acids long. The DNA for the CDR3 is TGTGCCAGCAGCCTAAGGGGGGGTGAAGATACGCAGTATTTT. This codes for CASSLRGGEDTQYF.

The gene calls are TRBV5-4 and TRBJ2-6; TRBD2 matches 8 bases. Germline V gene sequence: CDR1 SGHNT, CDR2 YYREEE (reference sequence). CDR3 size: 16 residues. The V segment lost 10 bases and the J segment 2 bases; nucleotides outside the gene matches: 11. The CDR3 here is CASREGGFTGANVLTF. CDR3 nucleotides: TGTGCCTCACGGGAGGGTGGTTTCACTGGGGCCAACGTCCTGACTTTC.

The rearrangement uses TRBV5-4 and TRBJ1-1; D is perhaps TRBD1 (5 bases). Germline CDR1 is SGHNT and CDR2 is YYREEE (reference sequence). CDR3 length: 16 amino acids. V was trimmed by 0 bases and J by 6 bases, leaving 18 bases between them. CDR3 coding DNA: TGTGCCAGCAGCTTGGTTGATTACCCAGGGATCGCTGAAGCTTTCTTT. It translates to CASSLVDYPGIAEAFF.